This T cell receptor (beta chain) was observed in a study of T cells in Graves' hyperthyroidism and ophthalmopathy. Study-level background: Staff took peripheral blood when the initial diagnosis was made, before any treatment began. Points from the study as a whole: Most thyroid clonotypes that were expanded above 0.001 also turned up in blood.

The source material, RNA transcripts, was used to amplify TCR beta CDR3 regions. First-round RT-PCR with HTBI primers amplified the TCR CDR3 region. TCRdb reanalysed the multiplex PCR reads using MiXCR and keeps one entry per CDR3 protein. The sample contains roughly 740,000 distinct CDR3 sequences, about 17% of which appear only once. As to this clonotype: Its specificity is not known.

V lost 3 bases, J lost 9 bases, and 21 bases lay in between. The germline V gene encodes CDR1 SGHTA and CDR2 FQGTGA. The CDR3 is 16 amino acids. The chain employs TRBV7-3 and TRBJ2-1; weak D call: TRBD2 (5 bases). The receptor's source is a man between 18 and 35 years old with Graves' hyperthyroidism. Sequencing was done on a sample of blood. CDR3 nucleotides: TGTGCCAGCAGCTTCCTTCCGGGCTCCCAGAGCGGTGAGCAGTTCTTC. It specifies CASSFLPGSQSGEQFF.